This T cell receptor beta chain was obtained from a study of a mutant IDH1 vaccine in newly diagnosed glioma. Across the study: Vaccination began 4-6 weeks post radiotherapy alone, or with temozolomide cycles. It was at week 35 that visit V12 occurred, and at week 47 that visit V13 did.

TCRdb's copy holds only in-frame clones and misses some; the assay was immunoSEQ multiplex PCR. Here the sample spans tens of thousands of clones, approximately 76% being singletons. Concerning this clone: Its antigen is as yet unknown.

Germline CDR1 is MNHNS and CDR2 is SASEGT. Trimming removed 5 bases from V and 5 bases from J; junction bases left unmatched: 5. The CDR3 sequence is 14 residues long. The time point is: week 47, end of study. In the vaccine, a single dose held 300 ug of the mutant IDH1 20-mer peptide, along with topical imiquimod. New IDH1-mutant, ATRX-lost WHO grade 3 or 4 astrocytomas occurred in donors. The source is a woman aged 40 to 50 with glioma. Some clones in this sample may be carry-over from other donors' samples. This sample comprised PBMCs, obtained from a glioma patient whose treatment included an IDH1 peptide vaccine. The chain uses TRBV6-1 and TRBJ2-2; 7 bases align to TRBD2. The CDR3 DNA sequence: TGTGCCAGCAGTATTCAAGCGGGGACCGGGGAGCTGTTTTTT. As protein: CASSIQAGTGELFF.